This T cell receptor (beta chain) derives from a study of blood T cell repertoires in COVID-19. TCRdb's table, derived via immunoSEQ multiplex PCR, lists solely in-frame clones and lacks some. The data contain 150,000 to 200,000 clones, roughly 90% of them seen just once; the ten biggest clones take up 0.77%. Trimming removed 3 bases from V and 0 bases from J, with 15 bases in between. CDR1 is MGHRA, CDR2 YSYEKL, per germline. The CDR3 is 18 amino acids. A single count supports this clone. The receptor's source is a woman younger than 30 who had recovered from COVID-19. The chain couples TRBV4-1 to TRBJ2-6, with a weak D call TRBD2 (6 bases). The sequenced material came from PBMCs or T cells enriched from blood (not recorded which). DNA of the CDR3: TGCGCCAGCAGCCACCCTTTCCGGGGGACCTCTGGGGCCAACGTCCTGACTTTC. Amino acids: CASSHPFRGTSGANVLTF.